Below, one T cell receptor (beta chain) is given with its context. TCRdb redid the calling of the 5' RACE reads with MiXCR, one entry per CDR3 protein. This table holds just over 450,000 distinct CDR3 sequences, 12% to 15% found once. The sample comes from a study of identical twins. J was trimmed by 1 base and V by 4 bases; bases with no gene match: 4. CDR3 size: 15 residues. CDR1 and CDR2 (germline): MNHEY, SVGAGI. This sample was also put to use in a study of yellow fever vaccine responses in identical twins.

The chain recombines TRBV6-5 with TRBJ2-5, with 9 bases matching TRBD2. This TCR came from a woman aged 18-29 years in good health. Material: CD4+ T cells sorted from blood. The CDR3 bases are TGTGCCAGCAGTTTCGGGACTAGCAGCCAAGAGACCCAGTACTTC. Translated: CASSFGTSSQETQYF.